What follows is one T cell receptor (beta chain) and its context. The data are from a study of follicular helper T cells after annual influenza vaccination. Across the study: For some subjects, blood spans the 2013-2014, 2014-2015 and 2015-2016 annual vaccinations.

The CDR3 consists of 19 residues. CDR1 and CDR2 (germline): SEHNR, FQNEAQ (reference sequence). J was trimmed by 0 bases and V by 3 bases; bases with no gene match: 5. Time point meaning: 2015-2016 season, 7 days after influenza vaccination. ICOS+CD38+ and ICOS-CD38- fractions were sorted from non-naive CD4+CXCR5+PD-1+ cells. Method: immunoSEQ multiplex PCR; TCRdb's copy keeps in-frame clones and lacks some. Of about 6,800 clones detected, roughly 84% appear once; the ten largest clones hold about 0.7%. The source was CXCR5+ CD38- circulating T follicular helper cells from blood, collected 7 days after influenza vaccination. Stated subset: circulating Tfh, non-naive CD4+CXCR5+PD-1+ (ICOS+CD38+ or ICOS-CD38-). The clonotype was recovered from an adult who received the influenza vaccine. The chain recombines TRBV7-9 with TRBJ2-4, with TRBD2 matching 16 bases. The DNA of the CDR3 is TGTGCCAGCAGCTTTTGGGGACTAGCGGGAGGGTCAGCCAAAAACATTCAGTACTTC. It encodes CASSFWGLAGGSAKNIQYF.